The 13 T cell receptor beta chains below all came from one sample that was sequenced in a study of blood T cell repertoires in COVID-19. Repertoires were generated with immunoSEQ multiplex PCR, while TCRdb's copy carries only in-frame clones and drops some. The repertoire holds approximately 89,000 clones, with about 95% as singletons. The specimen sequenced was peripheral blood. The origin of the receptors is a human donor with active COVID-19. The donor label of this sample is uncertain.

This chain joins TRBV19 and TRBJ1-2, with TRBD1 identical over 8 bases. The V gene end was trimmed by 7 bases and the J gene end by 2 bases; junction bases not matched to a gene: 6. CDR1 and CDR2 from the germline V gene are LNHDA and SQIVND (reference sequence). This CDR3 is built from 14 residues. The CDR3 reads CASTPDRVNYGYTF. The CDR3 nucleotides read TGTGCCAGTACCCCGGACAGGGTGAACTATGGCTACACCTTC. Supplemented by reference TRBV19 and TRBJ1-2, the full variable domain reads DGGITQSPKYLFRKEGQNVTLSCEQNLNHDAMYWYRQDPGQGLRLIYYSQIVNDFQKGDIAEGYSVSREKKESFPLTVTSAQKNPTAFYLCASTPDRVNYGYTFGSGTRLTVV.

The chain has TRBV9 and TRBJ1-2, with D uncertain. V was shortened by 3 bases and J by 10 bases, with 22 bases between the two germline ends. The CDR3 contains 15 residues. The germline V gene has CDR1 SGDLS and CDR2 YYNGEE. CDR3 amino acids: CASSDLGSGRLPYTF. The DNA for the CDR3 is TGTGCCAGCAGCGACCTGGGGTCGGGGAGGCTCCCCTACACCTTC. The whole variable domain, remainder taken from reference TRBV9 and TRBJ1-2, is DSGVTQTPKHLITATGQRVTLRCSPRSGDLSVYWYQQSLDQGLQFLIQYYNGEERAKGNILERFSAQQFPDLHSELNLSSLELGDSALYFCASSDLGSGRLPYTFGSGTRLTVV.

This chain connects TRBV18 to TRBJ2-7, with TRBD1 matching over 11 bases. The ends lost 3 bases at V and 2 bases at J; junction bases unmatched: 15. The germline V gene encodes CDR1 KGHSH and CDR2 LQKENI. The CDR3 is 19 amino acids. CDR3 region: CASSPGLGTGGPGAYEQYF. Here the CDR3 DNA reads TGTGCCAGCTCACCCGGGTTGGGGACAGGGGGTCCTGGTGCCTACGAGCAGTACTTC.

This clone was counted once. The chain uses TRBV6-6 and TRBJ2-1; D might be TRBD2 (5 bases). Germline CDR1 MNHNY, CDR2 SVGAGI (reference sequence). CDR3 length: 14 amino acids. V lost 4 bases and J 8 bases, leaving 15 bases between the germline ends. The CDR3 here is CASSSPRGSDEQFF. CDR3 bases: TGTGCCAGCAGTTCGCCAAGAGGGTCGGATGAGCAGTTCTTC.

The CDR3 reads CATLGSREGIQYF. In nucleotides, the CDR3 is TGTGCCACCCTGGGTTCGCGGGAAGGCATTCAGTACTTC. The rearrangement uses TRBV2 and TRBJ2-4; tentative D call: TRBD2 (6 bases). Trimming shortened V by 10 bases and J by 9 bases, and 19 bases separated the two germline ends. There are 13 residues in the CDR3. Germline V lookup: CDR1 SNHLY, CDR2 FYNNEI.

The chain employs TRBV20-1 and TRBJ1-5; D call uncertain. This CDR3 comprises 10 residues. Trimming cost V 5 bases and J 7 bases, with 6 bases left between them. Per germline, CDR1 DFQATT and CDR2 SNEGSKA (reference sequence). CDR3 sequence: CSALRQPQHF. CDR3 nucleotide sequence: TGCAGTGCTCTCAGGCAGCCCCAGCATTTT.

The chain joins TRBV3-1 (or the pseudogene TRBV3-2) to TRBJ2-3; 12 bases map to TRBD2. This CDR3 contains 16 residues. The germline gives CDR1 LGHDT, CDR2 YNNKEL (reference sequence). V shed 3 bases, J shed 5 bases, and the junction held 6 bases outside the gene matches. The CDR3 is CASSHTLAGGRDTQYF. In DNA, the CDR3 is TGTGCCAGCAGCCACACACTAGCGGGGGGCAGAGATACGCAGTATTTT.

V usage is TRBV19 and J usage is TRBJ2-7; a weak D match, TRBD1 (5 bases). The CDR3 totals 15 residues. V lost 0 bases to trimming and J lost 3 bases, with 12 bases between them. Germline CDR1 reads LNHDA; CDR2 reads SQIVND (reference sequence). This CDR3 is CASSIEAGFGYEQYF. The CDR3 nucleotides read TGTGCCAGTAGTATAGAGGCAGGGTTCGGCTACGAGCAGTACTTC.

V usage is TRBV4-3 and J usage is TRBJ2-1; 8 nucleotides agree with TRBD2. This CDR3 contains 17 residues. V shed 3 bases and J 0 bases; nucleotides not matched to a gene: 7. The germline gives CDR1 LGHNA, CDR2 YSLEER. In DNA, the CDR3 is TGCGCCAGCAGCCACCCGACTAGCGCGAGCTCCTACAATGAGCAGTTCTTC. Amino acid sequence: CASSHPTSASSYNEQFF.

In DNA form, the CDR3 reads TGTGCCAGCAGGTCCGGAGGGAGTAGGTATGGCTACACCTTC. Protein sequence: CASRSGGSRYGYTF. V gene TRBV6-5 combines with J gene TRBJ1-2; D uncertain. The germline gives CDR1 MNHEY, CDR2 SVGAGI. This CDR3 spans 14 amino acids. V lost 6 bases to trimming and J lost 5 bases, with 16 bases between them.

V usage is TRBV15 and J usage is TRBJ2-7; D not resolved. CDR3 length equals 12 residues. Trimming shortened V by 4 bases and J by 6 bases, and 10 bases separated the two germline ends. Germline V gene sequence: CDR1 LNHNV, CDR2 YYDKDF (reference sequence). CDR3 in DNA: TGTGCCACCAGCACAATTTCAGGCGAGCAGTACTTC. It encodes CATSTISGEQYF.

The chain is built from TRBV6-6 and TRBJ2-3, with 9 bases lining up with TRBD1. J gave up 4 bases and V 0 bases, and 2 bases lay outside the gene matches. Germline CDR1 reads MNHNY; CDR2 reads SVGAGI (reference sequence). The CDR3 sequence is 15 residues long. The CDR3, as DNA: TGTGCCAGCAGTTACTCGGACAGGGGCGCAGATACGCAGTATTTT. Its translation is CASSYSDRGADTQYF.

The V and J genes are TRBV14 and TRBJ2-1; tentative D call: TRBD2 (6 bases). This CDR3 region has 16 residues. Looked up from germline, CDR1 is SGHDN and CDR2 is FVKESK. Trimming removed 0 bases at V and 4 bases at J, with 13 bases between. In nucleotides, the CDR3 is TGTGCCAGCAGCCAAGATCGGGGGATCGGGTACAATGAGCAGTTCTTC. It specifies CASSQDRGIGYNEQFF.